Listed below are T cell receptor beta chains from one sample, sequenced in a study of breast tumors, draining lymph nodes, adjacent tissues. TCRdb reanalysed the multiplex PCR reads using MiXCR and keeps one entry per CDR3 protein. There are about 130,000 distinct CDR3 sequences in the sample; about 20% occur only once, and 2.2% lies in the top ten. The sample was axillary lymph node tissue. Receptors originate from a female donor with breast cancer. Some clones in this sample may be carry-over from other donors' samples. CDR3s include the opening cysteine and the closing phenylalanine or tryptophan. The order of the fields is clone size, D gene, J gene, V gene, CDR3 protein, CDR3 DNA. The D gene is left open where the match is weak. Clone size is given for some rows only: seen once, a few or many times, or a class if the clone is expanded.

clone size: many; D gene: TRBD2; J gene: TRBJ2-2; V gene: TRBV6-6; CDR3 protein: CASSFQSGRALVGGELFF; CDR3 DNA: TGTGCCAGCAGTTTCCAAAGCGGGAGGGCCTTAGTGGGCGGGGAGCTGTTTTTT
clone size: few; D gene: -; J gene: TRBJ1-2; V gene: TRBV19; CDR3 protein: CASSIRGSDGYTF; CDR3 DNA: TGTGCCAGTAGTATCCGCGGGAGCGATGGCTACACCTTC
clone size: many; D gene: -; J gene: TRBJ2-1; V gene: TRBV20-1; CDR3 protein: CSAPSRAVSYNEQFF; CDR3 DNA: TGCAGTGCTCCCAGCAGGGCGGTCTCCTACAATGAGCAGTTCTTC
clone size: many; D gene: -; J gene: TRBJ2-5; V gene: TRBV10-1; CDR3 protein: CASSEQMQETQYF; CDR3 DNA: TGCGCCAGCAGTGAGCAGATGCAAGAGACCCAGTACTTC
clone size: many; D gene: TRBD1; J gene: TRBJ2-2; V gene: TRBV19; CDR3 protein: CASSIGSGGNTGELFF; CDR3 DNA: TGTGCCAGTAGTATAGGTTCAGGGGGAAACACCGGGGAGCTGTTTTTT
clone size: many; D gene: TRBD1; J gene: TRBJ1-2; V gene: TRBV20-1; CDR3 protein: CSAGRQGLYGYTF; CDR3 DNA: TGCAGTGCTGGAAGACAGGGTCTTTATGGCTACACCTTC
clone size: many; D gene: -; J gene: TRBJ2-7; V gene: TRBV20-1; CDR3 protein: CSANEGTYEQYF; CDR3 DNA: TGCAGTGCTAATGAGGGAACCTACGAGCAGTACTTC
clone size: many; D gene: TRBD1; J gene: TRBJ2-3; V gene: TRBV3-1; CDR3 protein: CASSQGGDRTVTTDTQYF; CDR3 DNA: TGTGCCAGCAGCCAAGGTGGGGACAGGACTGTAACCACAGATACGCAGTATTTT
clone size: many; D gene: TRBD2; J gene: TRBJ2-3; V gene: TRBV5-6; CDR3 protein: CASSSWIGSSGNRVTDTQYF; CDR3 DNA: TGTGCCAGCAGCTCTTGGATAGGGTCTAGCGGGAATCGGGTCACAGATACGCAGTATTTT
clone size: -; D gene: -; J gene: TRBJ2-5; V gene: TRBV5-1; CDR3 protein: CASSLERQETQCF; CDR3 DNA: TGCGCCAGCAGCTTGGAGAGACAAGAGACCCAGTGCTTC
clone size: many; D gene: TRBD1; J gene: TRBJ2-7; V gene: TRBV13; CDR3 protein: CASSLAGQGGYEQYF; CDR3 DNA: TGTGCCAGCAGCTTAGCGGGACAGGGGGGTTACGAGCAGTACTTC
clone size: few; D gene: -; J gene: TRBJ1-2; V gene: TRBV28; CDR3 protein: CASSFGGGYTF; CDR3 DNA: TGTGCCAGCAGTTTCGGGGGAGGCTACACCTTC
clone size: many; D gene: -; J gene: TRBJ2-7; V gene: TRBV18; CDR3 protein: CASSPNRHEQYF; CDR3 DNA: TGTGCCAGCTCACCAAACAGGCACGAGCAGTACTTC
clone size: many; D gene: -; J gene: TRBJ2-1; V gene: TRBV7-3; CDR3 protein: CASSFAAGEQFF; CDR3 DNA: TGTGCCAGCAGCTTTGCCGCGGGGGAGCAGTTCTTC
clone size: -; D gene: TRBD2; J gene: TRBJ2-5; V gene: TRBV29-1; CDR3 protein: CSVDLLGGQETQYF; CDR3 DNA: TGCAGCGTTGATCTTTTGGGGGGGCAAGAGACCCAGTACTTC
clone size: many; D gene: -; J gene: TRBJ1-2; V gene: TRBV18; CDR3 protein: CASTRGGEIKYGYTF; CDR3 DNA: TGTGCCAGCACTCGAGGCGGTGAAATTAAATATGGCTACACCTTC
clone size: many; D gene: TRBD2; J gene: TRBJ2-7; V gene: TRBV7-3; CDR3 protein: CASSFGTSGLYEQYF; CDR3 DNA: TGTGCCAGCAGCTTCGGGACTAGCGGGCTCTACGAGCAGTACTTC
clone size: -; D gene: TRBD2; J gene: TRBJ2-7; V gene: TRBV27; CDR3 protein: CASSQETSGSYEQYF; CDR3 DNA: TGTGCCAGCAGTCAGGAGACTAGCGGGAGCTACGAGCAGTACTTC
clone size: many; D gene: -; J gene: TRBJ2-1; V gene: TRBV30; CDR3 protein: CACGPRGYNEQFF; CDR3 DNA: TGTGCCTGTGGGCCGAGGGGGTACAATGAGCAGTTCTTC
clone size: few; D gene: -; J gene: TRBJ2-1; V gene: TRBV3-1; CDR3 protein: CASSQDAGRHEQFF; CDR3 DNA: TGTGCCAGCAGCCAAGATGCAGGGAGACATGAGCAGTTCTTC